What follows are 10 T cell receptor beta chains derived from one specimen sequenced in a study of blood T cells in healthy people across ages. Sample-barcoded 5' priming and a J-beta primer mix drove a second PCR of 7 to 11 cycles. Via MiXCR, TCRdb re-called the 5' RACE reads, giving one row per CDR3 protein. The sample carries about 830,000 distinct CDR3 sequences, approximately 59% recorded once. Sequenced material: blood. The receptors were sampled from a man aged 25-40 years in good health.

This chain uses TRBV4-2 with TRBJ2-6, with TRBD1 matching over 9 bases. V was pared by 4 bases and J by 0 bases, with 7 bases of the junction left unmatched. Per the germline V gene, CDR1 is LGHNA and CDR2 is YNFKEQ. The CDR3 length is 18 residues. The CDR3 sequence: CASSLEGQGISGANVLTF. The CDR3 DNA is TGTGCCAGCAGCCTAGAGGGACAGGGAATCTCTGGGGCCAACGTCCTGACTTTC.

CDR3 loop: CATSATWGGPHYNEQFF. CDR3 nucleotides: TGTGCCACCAGTGCTACCTGGGGGGGACCTCACTACAATGAGCAGTTCTTC. This rearrangement joins TRBV24-1 to TRBJ2-1; TRBD2 matches at 7 bases. CDR3 length equals 17 residues. V lost 5 bases to trimming and J lost 3 bases; unmatched junction nucleotides: 12. Germline V CDR1 and CDR2: KGHDR, SFDVKD.

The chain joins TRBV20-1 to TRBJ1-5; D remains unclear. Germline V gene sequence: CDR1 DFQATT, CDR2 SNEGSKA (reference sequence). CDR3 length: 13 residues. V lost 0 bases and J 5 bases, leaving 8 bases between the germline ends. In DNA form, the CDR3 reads TGCAGTGCTAGAGAGGTGGGAGATCAGCCCCAGCATTTT. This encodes CSAREVGDQPQHF.

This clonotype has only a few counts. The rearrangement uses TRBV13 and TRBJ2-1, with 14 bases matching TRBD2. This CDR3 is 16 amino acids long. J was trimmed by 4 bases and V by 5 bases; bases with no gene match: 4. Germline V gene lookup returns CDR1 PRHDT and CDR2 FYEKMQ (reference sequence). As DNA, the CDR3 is TGTGCCAGCAGCCTCCGACTAGCGGGGGGGTACAATGAGCAGTTCTTC. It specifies CASSLRLAGGYNEQFF.

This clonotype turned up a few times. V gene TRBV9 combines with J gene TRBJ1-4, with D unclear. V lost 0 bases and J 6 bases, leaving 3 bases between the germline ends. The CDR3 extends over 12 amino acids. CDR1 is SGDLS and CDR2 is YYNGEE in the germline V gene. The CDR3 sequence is CASSVGDEKLFF. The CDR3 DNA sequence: TGTGCCAGCAGCGTAGGAGATGAAAAACTGTTTTTT.

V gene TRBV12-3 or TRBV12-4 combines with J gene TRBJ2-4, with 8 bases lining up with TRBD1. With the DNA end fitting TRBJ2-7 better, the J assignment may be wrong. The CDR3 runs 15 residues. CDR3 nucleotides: TGTGCCAGCAGTTTCATCCAGGGGGCTCTCTACGAGCAGTACTTC. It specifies CASSFIQGALYEQYF.

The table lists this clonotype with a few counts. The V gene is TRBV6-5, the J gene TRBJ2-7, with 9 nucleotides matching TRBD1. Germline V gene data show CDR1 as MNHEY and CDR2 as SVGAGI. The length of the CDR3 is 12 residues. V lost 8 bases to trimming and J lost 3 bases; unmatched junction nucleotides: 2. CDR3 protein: CASGTGYYEQYF. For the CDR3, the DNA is TGTGCCAGCGGGACAGGGTACTACGAGCAGTACTTC.

CDR3 region: CASSQDGVAGEETQYF. The CDR3 DNA reads TGTGCCAGCAGCCAAGATGGGGTAGCGGGGGAAGAGACCCAGTACTTC. The gene calls are TRBV4-2 and TRBJ2-5, with 9 bases lining up with TRBD2. V shed 0 bases and J 3 bases; nucleotides not matched to a gene: 5. The V gene's germline CDR1 is LGHNA and CDR2 YNFKEQ. The CDR3 length is 16 residues.

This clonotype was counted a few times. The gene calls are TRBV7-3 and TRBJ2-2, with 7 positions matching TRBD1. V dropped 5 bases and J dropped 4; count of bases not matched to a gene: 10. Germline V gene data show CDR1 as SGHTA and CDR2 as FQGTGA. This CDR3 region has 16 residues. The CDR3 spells CASSPNRGVSTGELFF. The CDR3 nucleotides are TGTGCCAGCAGCCCAAACAGGGGAGTTAGCACCGGGGAGCTGTTTTTT.

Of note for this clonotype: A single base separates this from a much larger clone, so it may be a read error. CDR3 residues: CASRTSGQATQYF. In DNA form, the CDR3 reads TGTGCCAGCAGGACTAGCGGCCAAGCGACCCAGTACTTC. This chain connects TRBV28 to TRBJ2-5; 9 bases agree with TRBD2. Per the germline V gene, CDR1 is MDHEN and CDR2 is SYDVKM. CDR3 length: 13 residues.